This T cell receptor beta chain was found in a study of molecular identifiers for immune sequencing clone quantification (dated by TCRdb to 2017 to 2018). Study-wide context: For a replicate experiment, RNA from about 21,000 or 97,000 naive CD8 T cells was divided into five aliquots, of which four were sequenced. CD8 T cells were used in a methods study to benchmark molecular-identifier clustering-based TCR repertoire sequencing (MIDCIRS) and TCR RNA copy counting. What the work shows at the level of the full study, not this receptor alone: Spiked-in Jurkat TCR RNA equal to a single cell's worth was reported to be detectable even within 1,100,000 naive CD8 T cells. Clones above 20 RNA copies held over 99% of molecules in CMV-specific effector cells but under 1% in naive cells. About three recovered TCR RNA copies per cell were obtained by modeling, versus approximately 10 by digital PCR, implying a capture efficiency of 25% to 30%. The sizes of highly expanded clones could end up underestimated when identical TCR molecules share a barcode. When barcode sub-clustering was not used, chimeric consensus sequences inflated TCR diversity, with chimeras reaching as high as 47%. The naive libraries included spiked-in Jurkat TCR RNA (roughly 9 copies' worth), and this RNA is not part of the donor repertoire.

Libraries of naive CD8 T cells were generated from roughly 20,000 to 1,000,000 sorted cells, with 10%, 30% or 50% of the purified RNA used. Naive CD8 T cells, defined as CD8+CD4-CCR7+CD45RA+, were FACS-sorted into RLT Plus buffer on a BD FACSAria II. Detection sensitivity was tested by spiking Jurkat RNA equal to roughly ten TCR copies' worth into samples containing about 19,000-1,000,000 naive CD8 T cells. Enrichment of CD8 T cells was done with RosetteSep CD8+ T Cell Enrichment Cocktail plus Ficoll-Paque, and ACK red cell lysis came afterward. The germline V gene encodes CDR1 SEHNR and CDR2 FQNEAQ (reference sequence). The CDR3 numbers 15 residues from cysteine through phenylalanine. Just the 45-base CDR3 DNA is kept, in frame starting at base 1. Relative to germline, V is 4 bases shorter and J is 1 base shorter, with 11 bases between their ends. Preparation of the library involved PCR. These reads were obtained on an Illumina HiSeq 4000. Bulk TCR libraries were made following a previously described method, with the TCR primers given in Table S5. Total RNA was purified with the Qiagen AllPrep DNA/RNA kit. Reads from multiple sequencing runs of the same library were pooled before analysis. Under the source paper's analysis protocol: Reads were retained only if an exact TCR constant sequence was present, and the retained reads were trimmed to 150 nt and grouped according to their 12-nt molecular barcodes. Reads in each barcode group were sub-clustered using a 15% Levenshtein threshold, and a quality-weighted consensus sequence was built for each RNA molecule. Non-functional sequences were discarded, and so were lower-count sequences lying one edit away from another sequence. Based on a fit of two negative binomial distributions, barcode sub-clusters having less than 20% of the maximum read count were discarded. TCRdb took the public reads, trimmed them with fastp at Q25, ran MiXCR for clone calling and kept in-frame beta chains. Under each unique CDR3 protein, matching rows form one entry showing the most common genes and DNA. These V and J calls derive from TCRdb rather than the authors' analysis. The sample table lists 600,000 to 650,000 distinct CDR3 sequences, about 20% of them with a count of one. The ten biggest clones cover roughly 0.9% of the sample.

At least ten counts were recorded for this clonotype. This clone's antigen is unknown. Per-base quality was not reported, and no clone a single base away is much larger than it. The sequenced material came from naive CD8+ T cells from blood, with Jurkat cell RNA spiked in. Per the publication, the cell subset or site label means: FACS-sorted CD8+CD4-CCR7+CD45RA+ naive T cells. This chain is built from TRBV7-9 and TRBJ1-3; TRBD1 is a weak D gene call, 6 bases matching. This receptor was taken from a human donor in good health. Some libraries in this study had Jurkat cell RNA spiked in. The bases read TGTGCCAGCAGCTCGTCGACAGGTTCTGGAAACACCATATATTTT. This gives the protein CASSSSTGSGNTIYF.